The entry that follows covers one TCR beta chain sequence. The CDR3 spans 11 residues. V lost 7 bases, J lost 9 bases, and 4 bases stayed unmatched. Germline V gene lookup returns CDR1 SQVTM and CDR2 ANQGSEA. These data originate in a study of shared clonotypes between healthy human individuals. Clones were read by immunoSEQ multiplex PCR, and TCRdb kept only the in-frame ones, dropping some. The table has around 560,000 clones, around 96% seen once; the top ten hold approximately 0.11%. The naive CD8 subset, CD45RO-negative cells positively selected for CCR7, excluded terminally differentiated effector memory CD45RA+ cells.

The sample consisted of naive CD8+ T cells sorted from blood. The receptor was isolated from a woman between 25 and 40 years old in good health. The V gene is TRBV29-1, the J gene TRBJ2-1; 9 bases match TRBD1. The CDR3 sequence: CSARQGGEQFF. CDR3 nucleotides: TGCAGCGCCAGACAGGGGGGTGAGCAGTTCTTC.